This TCR beta chain was recovered during a study of Graves' ophthalmopathy and Graves' hyperthyroidism. In its sample, this clonotype was seen many times. Its antigen is unidentified. Study-wide points: Cross-validated, the 13-signature model showed 87.88%/81.08% sensitivity/specificity, and 80%/75% in the test set.

In this cohort, patients with other autoimmune diseases, uncontrolled infections, pregnancy or lactation were excluded. CDR3 length: 13 amino acids. Trimming shortened V by 3 bases and J by 5 bases, and 10 bases separated the two germline ends. Investigators amplified TCR beta CDR3 regions from RNA transcripts. RT-PCR in the first round used HTBI primers; a second-round multiplex PCR followed. TCRdb reanalysed the multiplex PCR reads using MiXCR and keeps one entry per CDR3 protein. The sample contains roughly 300,000 distinct CDR3 sequences, about a sixth of which appear only once. The chain uses TRBV12-3 or TRBV12-4 and TRBJ2-5; D is ambiguous. This TCR derives from an adult man with Graves' ophthalmopathy. The sequencing sample was made of peripheral blood. CDR3 region: CASSFIGFETQYF. In nucleotides, the CDR3 is TGTGCCAGCAGTTTTATCGGGTTTGAGACCCAGTACTTC.